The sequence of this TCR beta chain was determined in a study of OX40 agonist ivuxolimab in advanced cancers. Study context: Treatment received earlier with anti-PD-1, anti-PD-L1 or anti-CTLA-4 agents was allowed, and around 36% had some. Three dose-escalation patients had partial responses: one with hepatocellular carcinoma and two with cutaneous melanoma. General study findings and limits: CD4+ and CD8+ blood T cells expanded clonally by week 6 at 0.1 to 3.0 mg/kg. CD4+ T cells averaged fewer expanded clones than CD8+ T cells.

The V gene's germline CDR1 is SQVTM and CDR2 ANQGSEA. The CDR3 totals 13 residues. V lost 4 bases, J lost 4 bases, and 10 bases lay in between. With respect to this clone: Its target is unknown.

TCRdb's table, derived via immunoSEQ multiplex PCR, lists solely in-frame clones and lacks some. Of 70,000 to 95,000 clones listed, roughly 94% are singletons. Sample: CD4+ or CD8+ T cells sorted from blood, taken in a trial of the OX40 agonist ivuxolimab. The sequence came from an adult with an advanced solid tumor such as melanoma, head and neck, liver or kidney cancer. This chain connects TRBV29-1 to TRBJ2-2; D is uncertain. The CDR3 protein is CSVVIGTTGELFF. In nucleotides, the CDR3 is TGCAGCGTTGTAATAGGAACCACCGGGGAGCTGTTTTTT.